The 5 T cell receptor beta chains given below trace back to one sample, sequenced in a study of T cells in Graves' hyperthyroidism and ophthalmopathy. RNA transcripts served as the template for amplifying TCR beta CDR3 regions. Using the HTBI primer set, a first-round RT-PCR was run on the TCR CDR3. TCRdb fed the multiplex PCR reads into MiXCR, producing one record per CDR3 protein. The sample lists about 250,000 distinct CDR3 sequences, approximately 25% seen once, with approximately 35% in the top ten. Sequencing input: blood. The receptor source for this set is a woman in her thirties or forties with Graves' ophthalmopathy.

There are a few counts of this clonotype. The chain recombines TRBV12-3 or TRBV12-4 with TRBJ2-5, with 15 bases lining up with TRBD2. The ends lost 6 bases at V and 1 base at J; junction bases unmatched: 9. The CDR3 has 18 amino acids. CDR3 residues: CASSLAGTSGRCQETQYF. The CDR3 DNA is TGTGCCAGCAGCTTGGCCGGGACTAGCGGGAGGTGCCAAGAGACCCAGTACTTC.

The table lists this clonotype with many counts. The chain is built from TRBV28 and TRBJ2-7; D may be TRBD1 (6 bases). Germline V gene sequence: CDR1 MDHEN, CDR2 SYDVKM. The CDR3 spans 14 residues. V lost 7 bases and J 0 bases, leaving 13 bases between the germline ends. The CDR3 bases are TGTGCCAGCACTACAGGGATCCCCTCCTACGAGCAGTACTTC. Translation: CASTTGIPSYEQYF.

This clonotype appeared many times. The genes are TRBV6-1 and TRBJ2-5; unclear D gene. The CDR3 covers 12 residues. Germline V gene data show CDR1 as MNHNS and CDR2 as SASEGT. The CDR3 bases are TGTGTCACCTATAGGGCGCGAGAGACCCAGTACTTC. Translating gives CVTYRARETQYF.

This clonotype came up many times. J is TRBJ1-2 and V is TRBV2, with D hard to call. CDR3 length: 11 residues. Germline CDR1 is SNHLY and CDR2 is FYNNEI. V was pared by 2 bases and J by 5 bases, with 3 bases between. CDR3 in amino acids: CASSEQYGYTF. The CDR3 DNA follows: TGTGCCAGCAGTGAACAGTATGGCTACACCTTC.

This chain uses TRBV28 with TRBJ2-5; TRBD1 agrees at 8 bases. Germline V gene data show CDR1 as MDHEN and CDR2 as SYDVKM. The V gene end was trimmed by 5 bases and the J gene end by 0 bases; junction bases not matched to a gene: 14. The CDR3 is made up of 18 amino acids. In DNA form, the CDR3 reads TGTGCCAGCAGTCCCCACCAACAGACAGGGGCGTACCAAGAGACCCAGTACTTC. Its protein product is CASSPHQQTGAYQETQYF. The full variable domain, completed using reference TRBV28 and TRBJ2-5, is DVKVTQSSRYLVKRTGEKVFLECVQDMDHENMFWYRQDPGLGLRLIYFSYDVKMKEKGDIPEGYSVSREKKERFSLILESASTNQTSMYLCASSPHQQTGAYQETQYFGPGTRLLVL.